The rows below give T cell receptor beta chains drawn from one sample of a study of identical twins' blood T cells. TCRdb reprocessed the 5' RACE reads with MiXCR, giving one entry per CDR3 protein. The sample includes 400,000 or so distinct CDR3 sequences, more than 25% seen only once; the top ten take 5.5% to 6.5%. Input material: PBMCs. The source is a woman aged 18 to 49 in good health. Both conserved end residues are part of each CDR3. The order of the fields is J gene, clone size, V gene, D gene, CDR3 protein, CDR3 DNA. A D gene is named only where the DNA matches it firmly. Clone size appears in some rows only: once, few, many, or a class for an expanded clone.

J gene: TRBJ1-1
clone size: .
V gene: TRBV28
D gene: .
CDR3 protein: CASSSPGTPNTEAFF
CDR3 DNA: TGTGCCAGCAGTTCGCCCGGGACGCCGAACACTGAAGCTTTCTTT

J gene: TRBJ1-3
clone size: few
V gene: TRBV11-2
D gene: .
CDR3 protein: CASSVTTGNTIYF
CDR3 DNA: TGTGCCAGCAGCGTGACGACTGGAAACACCATATATTTT

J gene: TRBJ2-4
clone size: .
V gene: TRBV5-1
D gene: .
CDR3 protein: CASSRGLREDIQYF
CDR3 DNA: TGCGCCAGCAGCCGTGGCCTTCGCGAGGACATTCAGTACTTC

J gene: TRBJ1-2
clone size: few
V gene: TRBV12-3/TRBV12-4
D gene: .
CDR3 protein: CASTLDRSGYTF
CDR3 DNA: TGTGCCAGCACGTTGGACAGAAGTGGCTACACCTTC

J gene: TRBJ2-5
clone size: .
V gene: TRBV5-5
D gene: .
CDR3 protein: CASSPGDQETQYF
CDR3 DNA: TGTGCCAGCAGCCCAGGGGATCAAGAGACCCAGTACTTC

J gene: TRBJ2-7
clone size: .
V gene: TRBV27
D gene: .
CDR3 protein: CASSLGAEGYEQYF
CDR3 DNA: TGTGCCAGCAGTTTGGGGGCTGAGGGCTACGAGCAGTACTTC

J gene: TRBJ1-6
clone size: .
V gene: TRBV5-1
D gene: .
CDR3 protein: CASSPTRTVYNSPLHF
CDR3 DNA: TGCGCCAGCAGTCCAACCCGGACCGTCTATAATTCACCCCTCCACTTT

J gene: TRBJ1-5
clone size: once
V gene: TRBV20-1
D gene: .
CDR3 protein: CSALPWGSNQPQHF
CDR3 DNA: TGCAGTGCTTTACCGTGGGGTAGCAATCAGCCCCAGCATTTT

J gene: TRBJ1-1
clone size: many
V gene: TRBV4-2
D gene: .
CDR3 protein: CASSHVGQMNTEAFF
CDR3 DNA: TGTGCCAGCAGCCACGTCGGACAGATGAACACTGAAGCTTTCTTT

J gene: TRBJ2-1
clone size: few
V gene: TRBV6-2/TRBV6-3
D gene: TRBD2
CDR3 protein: CASNPTSGSSYNERFF
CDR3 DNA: TGTGCCAGCAATCCGACTAGCGGGAGCTCCTACAATGAGCGGTTCTTC

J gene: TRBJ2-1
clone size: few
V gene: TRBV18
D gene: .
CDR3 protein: CASSPQQGRYEQFF
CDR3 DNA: TGTGCCAGCTCTCCCCAGCAGGGGCGGTATGAGCAGTTCTTC

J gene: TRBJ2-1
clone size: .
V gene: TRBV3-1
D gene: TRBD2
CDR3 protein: CASSPLGGGNEQFF
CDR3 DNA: TGTGCCAGCAGCCCCCTGGGCGGGGGAAATGAGCAGTTCTTC

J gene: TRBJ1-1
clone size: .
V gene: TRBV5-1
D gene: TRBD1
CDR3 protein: CASSLAGTANTEALF
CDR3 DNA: TGCGCCAGCAGCTTGGCCGGGACAGCGAACACTGAAGCTCTCTTT

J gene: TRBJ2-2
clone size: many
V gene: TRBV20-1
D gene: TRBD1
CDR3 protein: CSARDLRGLTGELFF
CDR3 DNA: TGCAGTGCTAGAGATCTCAGGGGGCTCACCGGGGAGCTGTTTTTT

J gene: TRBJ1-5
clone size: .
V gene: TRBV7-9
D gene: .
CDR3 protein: CASSPQDQPQHF
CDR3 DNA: TGTGCCAGCAGCCCGCAGGATCAGCCCCAGCATTTT

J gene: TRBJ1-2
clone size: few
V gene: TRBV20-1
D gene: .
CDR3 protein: CSARTDGAHGYTF
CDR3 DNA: TGCAGTGCTCGGACAGACGGCGCGCATGGCTACACCTTC

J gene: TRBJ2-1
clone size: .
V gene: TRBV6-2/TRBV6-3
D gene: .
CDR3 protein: CASSYPTDGQFF
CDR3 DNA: TGTGCCAGCAGTTACCCCACCGATGGGCAGTTCTTC